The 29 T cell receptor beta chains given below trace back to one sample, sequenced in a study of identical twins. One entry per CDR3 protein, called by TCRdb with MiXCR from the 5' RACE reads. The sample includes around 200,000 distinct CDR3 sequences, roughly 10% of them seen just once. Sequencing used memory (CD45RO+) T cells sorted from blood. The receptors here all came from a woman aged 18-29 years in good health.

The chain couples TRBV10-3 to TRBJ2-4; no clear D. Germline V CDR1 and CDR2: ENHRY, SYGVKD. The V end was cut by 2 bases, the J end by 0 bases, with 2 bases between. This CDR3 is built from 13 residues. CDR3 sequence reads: CAISELAKNIQYF. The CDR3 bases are TGTGCCATCAGTGAGCTAGCCAAAAACATTCAGTACTTC.

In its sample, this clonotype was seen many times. The CDR3 bases are TGCGCCAGCAGTTTCTCTAGCGGGGAGAATGAGCAGTTCTTC. Translation: CASSFSSGENEQFF. J is TRBJ2-1 and V is TRBV5-1; 9 bases align to TRBD2. This CDR3 comprises 14 residues. The germline V gene has CDR1 SGHRS and CDR2 YFSETQ. Trimming took 5 bases from V and 7 from J; bases not matched to a gene: 7. Using reference TRBV5-1 and TRBJ2-1 for the parts outside the CDR3, the full variable domain is KAGVTQTPRYLIKTRGQQVTLSCSPISGHRSVSWYQQTPGQGLQFLFEYFSETQRNKGNFPGRFSGRQFSNSRSEMNVSTLELGDSALYLCASSFSSGENEQFFGPGTRLTVL.

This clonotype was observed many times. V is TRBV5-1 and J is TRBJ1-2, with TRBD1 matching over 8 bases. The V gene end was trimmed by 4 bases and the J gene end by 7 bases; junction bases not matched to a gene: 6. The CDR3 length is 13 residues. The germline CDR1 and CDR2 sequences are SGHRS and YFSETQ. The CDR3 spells CASSGRTGFGYTF. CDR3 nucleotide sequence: TGCGCCAGCAGCGGGAGGACAGGGTTTGGCTACACCTTC.

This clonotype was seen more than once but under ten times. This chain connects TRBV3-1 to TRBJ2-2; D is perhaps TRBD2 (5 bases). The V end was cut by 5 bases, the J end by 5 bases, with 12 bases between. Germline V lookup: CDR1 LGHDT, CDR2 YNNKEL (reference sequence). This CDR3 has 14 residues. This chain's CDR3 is CASSKSPGTGELFF. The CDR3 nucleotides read TGTGCCAGCAGCAAGTCACCGGGGACCGGGGAGCTGTTTTTT.

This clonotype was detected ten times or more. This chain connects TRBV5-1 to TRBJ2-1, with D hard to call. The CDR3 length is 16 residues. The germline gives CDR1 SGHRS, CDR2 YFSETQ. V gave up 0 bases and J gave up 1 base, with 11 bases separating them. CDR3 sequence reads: CASSLAQSRSYNEQFF. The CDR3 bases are TGCGCCAGCAGCTTGGCCCAATCGAGATCCTACAATGAGCAGTTCTTC.

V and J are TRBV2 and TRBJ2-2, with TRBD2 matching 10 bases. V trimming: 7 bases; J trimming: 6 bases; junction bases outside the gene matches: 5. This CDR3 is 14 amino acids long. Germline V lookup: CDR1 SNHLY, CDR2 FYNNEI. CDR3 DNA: TGTGCCAGCACGCTAGCGGGAGAGGCCGGGGAGCTGTTTTTT. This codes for CASTLAGEAGELFF.

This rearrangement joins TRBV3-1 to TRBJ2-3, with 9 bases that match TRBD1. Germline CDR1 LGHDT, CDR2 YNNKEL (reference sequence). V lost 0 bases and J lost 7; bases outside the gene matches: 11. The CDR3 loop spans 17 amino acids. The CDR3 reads CASSQEKWTGDPHTQYF. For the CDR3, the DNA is TGTGCCAGCAGCCAAGAAAAGTGGACAGGGGATCCGCATACGCAGTATTTT.

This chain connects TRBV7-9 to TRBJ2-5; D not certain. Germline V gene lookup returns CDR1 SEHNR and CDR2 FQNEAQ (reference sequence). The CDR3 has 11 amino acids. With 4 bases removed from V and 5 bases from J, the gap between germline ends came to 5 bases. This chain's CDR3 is CASSSSETQYF. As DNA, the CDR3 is TGTGCCAGCAGCTCCAGTGAGACCCAGTACTTC.

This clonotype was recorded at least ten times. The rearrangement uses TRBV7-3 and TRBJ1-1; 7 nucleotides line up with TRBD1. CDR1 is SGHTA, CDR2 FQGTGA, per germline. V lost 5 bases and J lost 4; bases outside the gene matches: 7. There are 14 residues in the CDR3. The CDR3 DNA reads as TGTGCCAGCAGCCCTCAGGGGGATGGCACTGAAGCTTTCTTT. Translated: CASSPQGDGTEAFF.

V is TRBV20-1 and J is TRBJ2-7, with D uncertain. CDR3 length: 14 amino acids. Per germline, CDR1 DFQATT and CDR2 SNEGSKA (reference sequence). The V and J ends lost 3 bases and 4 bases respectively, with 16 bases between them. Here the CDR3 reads CSARAPLAFYEQYF. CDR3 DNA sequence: TGCAGTGCTAGGGCGCCCCTGGCCTTTTACGAGCAGTACTTC.

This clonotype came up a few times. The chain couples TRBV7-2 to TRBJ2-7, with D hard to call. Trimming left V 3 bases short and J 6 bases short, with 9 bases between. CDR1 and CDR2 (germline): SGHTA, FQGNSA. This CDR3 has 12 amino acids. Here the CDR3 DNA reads TGTGCCAGCAGCTTCAGTTCGGCCGAGCAGTACTTC. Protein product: CASSFSSAEQYF.

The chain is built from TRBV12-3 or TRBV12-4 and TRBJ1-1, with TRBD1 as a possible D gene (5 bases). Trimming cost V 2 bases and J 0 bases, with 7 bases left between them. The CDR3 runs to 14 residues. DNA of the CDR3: TGTGCCAGCAGTTTACAACAGGTGAACACTGAAGCTTTCTTT. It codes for CASSLQQVNTEAFF.

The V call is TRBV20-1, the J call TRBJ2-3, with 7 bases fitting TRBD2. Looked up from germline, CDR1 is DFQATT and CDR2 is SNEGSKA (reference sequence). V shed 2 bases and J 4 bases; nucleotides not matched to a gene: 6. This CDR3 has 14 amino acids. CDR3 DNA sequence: TGCAGTGCTAGATGGCGGGAGAGGGCAGATACGCAGTATTTT. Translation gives CSARWRERADTQYF.

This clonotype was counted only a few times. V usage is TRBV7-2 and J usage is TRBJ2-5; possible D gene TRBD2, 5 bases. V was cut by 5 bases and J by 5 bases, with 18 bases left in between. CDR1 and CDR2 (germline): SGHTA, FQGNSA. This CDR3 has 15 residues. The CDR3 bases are TGTGCCAGCAGCCCTTCTCGAGGGCCTCAGGAGACCCAGTACTTC. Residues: CASSPSRGPQETQYF.

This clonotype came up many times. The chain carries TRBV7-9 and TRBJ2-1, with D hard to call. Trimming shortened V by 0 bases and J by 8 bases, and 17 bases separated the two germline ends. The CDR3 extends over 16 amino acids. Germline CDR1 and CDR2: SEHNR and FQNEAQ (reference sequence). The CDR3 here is CASSLAIGTSSDEQFF. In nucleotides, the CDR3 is TGTGCCAGCAGCTTAGCCATCGGAACCAGCAGCGATGAGCAGTTCTTC.

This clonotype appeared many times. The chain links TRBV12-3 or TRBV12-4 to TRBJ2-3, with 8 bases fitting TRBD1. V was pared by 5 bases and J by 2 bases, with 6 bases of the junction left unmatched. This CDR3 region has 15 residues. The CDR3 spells CASSADRGSTDTQYF. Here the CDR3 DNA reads TGTGCCAGCAGTGCCGACAGGGGTTCCACAGATACGCAGTATTTT.

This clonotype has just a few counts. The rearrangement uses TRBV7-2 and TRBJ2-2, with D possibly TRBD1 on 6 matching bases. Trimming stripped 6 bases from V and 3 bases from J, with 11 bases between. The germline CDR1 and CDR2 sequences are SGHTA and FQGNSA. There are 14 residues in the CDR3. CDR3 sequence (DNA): TGTGCCAGCAGACTTAGGGGGTACACCGGGGAGCTGTTTTTT. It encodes CASRLRGYTGELFF. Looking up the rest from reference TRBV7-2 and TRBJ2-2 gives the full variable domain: GAGVSQSPSNKVTEKGKDVELRCDPISGHTALYWYRQSLGQGLEFLIYFQGNSAPDKSGLPSDRFSAERTGGSVSTLTIQRTQQEDSAVYLCASRLRGYTGELFFGEGSRLTVL.

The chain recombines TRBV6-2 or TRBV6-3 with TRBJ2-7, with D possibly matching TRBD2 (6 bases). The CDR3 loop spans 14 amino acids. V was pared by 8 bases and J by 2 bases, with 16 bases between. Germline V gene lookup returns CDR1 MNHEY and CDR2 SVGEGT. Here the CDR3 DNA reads TGTGCCAGCCAAGAACCAGCGGGCGCCTACGAGCAGTACTTC. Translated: CASQEPAGAYEQYF.

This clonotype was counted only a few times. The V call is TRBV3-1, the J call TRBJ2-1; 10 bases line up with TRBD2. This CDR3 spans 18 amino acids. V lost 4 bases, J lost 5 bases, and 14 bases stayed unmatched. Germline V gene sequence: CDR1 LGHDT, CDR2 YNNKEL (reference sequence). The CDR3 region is CASSPRSGRAGWHNEQFF. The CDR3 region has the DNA TGTGCCAGCAGCCCGAGGAGCGGGAGGGCCGGGTGGCACAATGAGCAGTTCTTC.

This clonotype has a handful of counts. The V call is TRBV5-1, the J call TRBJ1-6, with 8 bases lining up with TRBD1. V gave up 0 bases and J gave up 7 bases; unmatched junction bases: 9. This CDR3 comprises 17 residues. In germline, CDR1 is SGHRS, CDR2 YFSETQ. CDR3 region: CASSLDPPTGANSPLHF. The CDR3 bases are TGCGCCAGCAGCTTGGACCCTCCGACAGGGGCAAATTCACCCCTCCACTTT.

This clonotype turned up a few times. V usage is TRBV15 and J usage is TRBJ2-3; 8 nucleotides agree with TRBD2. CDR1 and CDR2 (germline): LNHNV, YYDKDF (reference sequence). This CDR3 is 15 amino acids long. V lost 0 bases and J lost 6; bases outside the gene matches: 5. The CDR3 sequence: CATSRDRGGVDTQYF. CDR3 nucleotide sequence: TGTGCCACCAGCAGAGATCGGGGGGGAGTGGATACGCAGTATTTT.

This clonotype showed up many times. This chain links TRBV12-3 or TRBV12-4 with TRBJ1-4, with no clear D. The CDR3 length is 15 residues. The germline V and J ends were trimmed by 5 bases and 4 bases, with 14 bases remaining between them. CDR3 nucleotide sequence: TGTGCCAGCAGTCCCGTTTCGATGTATAATGAAAAACTGTTTTTT. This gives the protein CASSPVSMYNEKLFF.

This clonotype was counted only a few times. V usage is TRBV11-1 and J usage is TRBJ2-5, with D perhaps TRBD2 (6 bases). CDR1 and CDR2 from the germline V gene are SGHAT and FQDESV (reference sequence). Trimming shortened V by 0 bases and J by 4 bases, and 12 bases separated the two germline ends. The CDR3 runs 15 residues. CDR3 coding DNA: TGTGCCAGCAGCTTAGCGCATGGCGGGGCAGAGACCCAGTACTTC. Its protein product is CASSLAHGGAETQYF.

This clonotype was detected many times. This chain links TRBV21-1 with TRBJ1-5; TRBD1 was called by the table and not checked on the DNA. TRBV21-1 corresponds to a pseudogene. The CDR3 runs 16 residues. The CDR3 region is CASSKDYRGPHQPQHF. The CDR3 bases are TGTGCCAGCAGCAAAGATTATCGGGGGCCTCATCAGCCCCAGCATTTT.

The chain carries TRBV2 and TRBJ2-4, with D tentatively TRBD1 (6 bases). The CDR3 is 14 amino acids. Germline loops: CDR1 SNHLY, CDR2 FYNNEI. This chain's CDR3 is CAVPAGTNKNIQYF. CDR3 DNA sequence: TGTGCTGTCCCAGCCGGGACAAACAAAAACATTCAGTACTTC. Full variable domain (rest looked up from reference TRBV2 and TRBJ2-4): EPEVTQTPSHQVTQMGQEVILRCVPISNHLYFYWYRQILGQKVEFLVSFYNNEISEKSEIFDDQFSVERPDGSNFTLKIRSTKLEDSAMYFCAVPAGTNKNIQYFGAGTRLSVL.

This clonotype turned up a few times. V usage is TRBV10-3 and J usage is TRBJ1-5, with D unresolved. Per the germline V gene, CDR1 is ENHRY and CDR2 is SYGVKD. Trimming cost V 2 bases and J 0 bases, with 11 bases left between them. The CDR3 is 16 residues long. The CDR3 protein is CAISEEQSYSNQPQHF. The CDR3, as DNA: TGTGCCATCAGTGAGGAACAGAGTTATAGCAATCAGCCCCAGCATTTT.

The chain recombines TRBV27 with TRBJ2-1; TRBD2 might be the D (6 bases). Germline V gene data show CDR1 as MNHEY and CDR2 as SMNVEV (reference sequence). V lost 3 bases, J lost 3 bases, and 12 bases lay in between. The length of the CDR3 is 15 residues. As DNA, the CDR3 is TGTGCCAGCAGTTTTATCAGCGGGCACTACAATGAGCAGTTCTTC. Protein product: CASSFISGHYNEQFF.

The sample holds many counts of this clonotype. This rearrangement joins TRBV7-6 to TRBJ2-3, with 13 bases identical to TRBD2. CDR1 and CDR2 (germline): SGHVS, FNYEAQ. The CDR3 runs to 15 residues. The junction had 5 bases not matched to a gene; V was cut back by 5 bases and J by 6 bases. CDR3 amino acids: CASSLGTSGADTQYF. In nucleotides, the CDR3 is TGTGCCAGCAGCCTCGGGACTAGCGGGGCGGATACGCAGTATTTT.

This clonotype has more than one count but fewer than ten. CDR3 protein: CASSLALAKDTQYF. The CDR3 DNA reads TGCGCCAGCAGCTTGGCCCTAGCGAAGGATACGCAGTATTTT. The V gene is TRBV5-1, the J gene TRBJ2-3, with D maybe TRBD2 (6 bases). V lost 0 bases and J lost 6, with 11 bases in between. Germline CDR1 is SGHRS and CDR2 is YFSETQ. This CDR3 has 14 amino acids.